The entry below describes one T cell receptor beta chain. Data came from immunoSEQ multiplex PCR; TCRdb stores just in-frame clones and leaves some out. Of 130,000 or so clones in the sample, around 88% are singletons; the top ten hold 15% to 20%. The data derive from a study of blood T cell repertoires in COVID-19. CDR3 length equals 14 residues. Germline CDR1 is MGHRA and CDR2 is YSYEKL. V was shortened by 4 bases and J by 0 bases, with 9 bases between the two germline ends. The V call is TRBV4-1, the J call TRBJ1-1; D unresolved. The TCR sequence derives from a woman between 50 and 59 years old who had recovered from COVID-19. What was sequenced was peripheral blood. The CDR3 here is CASSRRAMNTEAFF. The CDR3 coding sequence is TGCGCCAGCAGCCGGAGGGCCATGAACACTGAAGCTTTCTTT.